A single sample gave rise to the 13 T cell receptor beta chains below, sequenced in a study of T cells in Graves' hyperthyroidism and ophthalmopathy. The CDR3 regions of TCR beta were amplified from RNA transcripts. With the HTBI primer set, the TCR CDR3 went through a first round of RT-PCR. TCRdb re-called the multiplex PCR reads with MiXCR, one entry per CDR3 protein. The sample records around 400,000 distinct CDR3 sequences, less than 20% being singletons. The sample consisted of blood. These receptors were collected from a woman aged 18-35 years with Graves' hyperthyroidism that later progressed to Graves' ophthalmopathy.

The gene calls are TRBV15 and TRBJ1-2, with D uncertain. Trimming shortened V by 1 base and J by 14 bases, and 14 bases separated the two germline ends. Germline CDR1 and CDR2: LNHNV and YYDKDF (reference sequence). The CDR3 has 12 amino acids. CDR3: CATSRVQAILTF. CDR3 DNA: TGTGCCACCAGCAGAGTTCAGGCGATCCTTACCTTC.

The chain is built from TRBV29-1 and TRBJ2-1; D is undetermined. V lost 0 bases, J lost 0 bases, and 6 bases lay in between. CDR1 is SQVTM, CDR2 ANQGSEA, per germline. This CDR3 has 14 amino acids. The DNA for the CDR3 is TGCAGCGTTGAAGACGGGCTCTCCTACAATGAGCAGTTCTTC. As protein: CSVEDGLSYNEQFF.

In regard to this clonotype: This sequence may be a read error, since a much larger clone differs from it by one base. The rearrangement joins TRBV30 to TRBJ2-1; 10 nucleotides agree with TRBD2. Looked up from germline, CDR1 is GTSNPN and CDR2 is SVGIG (reference sequence). V lost 0 bases, J lost 8 bases, and 10 bases stayed unmatched. The CDR3 consists of 16 residues. CDR3 bases: TGTGCCTGGAGTGTTTCGGGACTAGCGACCGAATATGAGCAGTTCTTC. It specifies CAWSVSGLATEYEQFF.

The CDR3 sequence: CASSIDLAGAWRETQYF. CDR3 nucleotide sequence: TGTGCCAGTAGTATCGACCTAGCGGGAGCGTGGAGAGAGACCCAGTACTTC. The chain has TRBV19 and TRBJ2-5, with TRBD2 matching over 10 bases. CDR1 and CDR2 from the germline V gene are LNHDA and SQIVND (reference sequence). V shed 3 bases and J 4 bases; nucleotides not matched to a gene: 11. The CDR3 contains 17 residues.

In its sample, this clonotype was seen many times. V gene TRBV2 combines with J gene TRBJ1-5, with a possible D match to TRBD1 (6 bases). The germline CDR1 and CDR2 sequences are SNHLY and FYNNEI. Trimming removed 1 base from V and 6 bases from J, with 16 bases in between. CDR3 length equals 16 residues. This CDR3 is CASSEVRMGAGQPQHF. The CDR3 DNA is TGTGCCAGCAGTGAAGTCCGGATGGGGGCGGGTCAGCCCCAGCATTTT.

This clonotype was counted at least ten times. The chain recombines TRBV6-1 with TRBJ1-4, with 7 bases lining up with TRBD1. V shed 5 bases, J shed 8 bases, and the junction held 8 bases outside the gene matches. The CDR3 sequence is 14 residues long. CDR1 and CDR2 (germline): MNHNS, SASEGT. Here the CDR3 DNA reads TGTGCCAGCAGTCTCGACAGGGCTGGCGAAAAACTGTTTTTT. Translating it yields CASSLDRAGEKLFF.

The V gene is TRBV28, the J gene TRBJ1-3; a weak D match, TRBD1 (5 bases). Germline V gene lookup returns CDR1 MDHEN and CDR2 SYDVKM. V shed 5 bases and J shed 7 bases, with 18 bases lying between them. This CDR3 comprises 15 residues. The CDR3 loop reads CASSPAGGVRNTIYF. The CDR3 nucleotides are TGTGCCAGCAGTCCCGCCGGGGGGGTAAGGAACACCATATATTTT.

V is TRBV2 and J is TRBJ2-2, with 16 bases matching TRBD2. The CDR3 consists of 16 residues. V shed 5 bases and J 6 bases; nucleotides not matched to a gene: 3. Germline CDR1 is SNHLY and CDR2 is FYNNEI. The CDR3 region is CASSPGTSGRAGELFF. The DNA for the CDR3 is TGTGCCAGCAGTCCCGGGACTAGCGGGAGGGCCGGGGAGCTGTTTTTT. Full variable domain (rest looked up from reference TRBV2 and TRBJ2-2): EPEVTQTPSHQVTQMGQEVILRCVPISNHLYFYWYRQILGQKVEFLVSFYNNEISEKSEIFDDQFSVERPDGSNFTLKIRSTKLEDSAMYFCASSPGTSGRAGELFFGEGSRLTVL.

This clonotype has at least ten counts. The rearrangement links TRBV2 to TRBJ2-7, with D hard to call. This CDR3 is built from 14 residues. CDR1 SNHLY and CDR2 FYNNEI come from the germline V gene. V was cut by 4 bases and J by 1 base, with 11 bases left in between. CDR3 residues: CASSGSATSYEQYF. The CDR3 coding sequence is TGTGCCAGCAGTGGGAGCGCCACGTCCTACGAGCAGTACTTC.

The J gene is TRBJ2-2, the V gene TRBV5-4; tentatively, D is TRBD1 (5 bases). There are 13 residues in the CDR3. Germline assignment: CDR1 SGHNT and CDR2 YYREEE (reference sequence). Trimming removed 5 bases from V and 5 bases from J, with 10 bases in between. The CDR3 DNA follows: TGTGCCAGCAGGGAAAAGGGGACCGGGGAGCTGTTTTTT. Translated, it gives CASREKGTGELFF.

In its sample, this clonotype was seen a few times. The chain couples TRBV4-2 to TRBJ1-4; D uncertain. The CDR3 totals 14 residues. V gave up 1 base and J gave up 3 bases, with 6 bases separating them. The germline CDR1 and CDR2 sequences are LGHNA and YNFKEQ. For the CDR3, the DNA is TGTGCCAGCAGCCAAGGGGCCCCTAATGAAAAACTGTTTTTT. Translating it yields CASSQGAPNEKLFF.

The chain combines TRBV2 with TRBJ1-1; 9 nucleotides align to TRBD1. The J segment lost 5 bases and the V segment lost 7 bases, leaving 20 bases of the junction unmatched. CDR1 is SNHLY, CDR2 FYNNEI, per germline. This CDR3 contains 18 residues. Here the CDR3 DNA reads TGTGCCAGCACCCTCTACCGACCCCGGGACAGGGCTGAAACTGAAGCTTTCTTT. This translates into CASTLYRPRDRAETEAFF.

In its sample, this clonotype was seen many times. The J gene is TRBJ1-5, the V gene TRBV9; TRBD1 agrees at 9 bases. This CDR3 is built from 15 residues. V shed 4 bases, J shed 4 bases, and the junction held 6 bases outside the gene matches. The germline V gene encodes CDR1 SGDLS and CDR2 YYNGEE. The chain's CDR3 is CASSSTGGANQPQHF. DNA for the CDR3: TGTGCCAGCAGCTCCACAGGGGGCGCGAATCAGCCCCAGCATTTT.